The text below deals with one TCR beta chain. The data belong to a study of blood T cell repertoires in COVID-19. Study overall: Acute-phase and convalescent COVID-19 samples originated in the United States, Italy and Spain.

In the study's own analysis: Reference gene primer amplification in the assay estimated nucleated cell counts. Produced via immunoSEQ multiplex PCR; TCRdb's table is partial and in-frame only. That table is the source of V, J and clone size, and D and trimming were worked out from the DNA. The table includes fewer than 400,000 clones, roughly 90% detected once. Germline values: CDR1 SEHNR, CDR2 FQNEAQ (reference sequence). This CDR3 spans 16 amino acids. The V end lost 1 base, the J end lost 3 bases, and 13 bases lay between the germline ends. Assignments of participants to cohorts depended upon their own reported clinical history.

The genes are TRBV7-9 and TRBJ1-3; weak D call: TRBD1 (6 bases). The material sequenced was PBMCs or T cells enriched from blood (not recorded which). The TCR was taken from a woman in her 30s who had recovered from COVID-19. CDR3 loop: CASSLEAGASGNTIYF. In DNA form, the CDR3 reads TGTGCCAGCAGCTTAGAGGCAGGGGCAAGTGGAAACACCATATATTTT.